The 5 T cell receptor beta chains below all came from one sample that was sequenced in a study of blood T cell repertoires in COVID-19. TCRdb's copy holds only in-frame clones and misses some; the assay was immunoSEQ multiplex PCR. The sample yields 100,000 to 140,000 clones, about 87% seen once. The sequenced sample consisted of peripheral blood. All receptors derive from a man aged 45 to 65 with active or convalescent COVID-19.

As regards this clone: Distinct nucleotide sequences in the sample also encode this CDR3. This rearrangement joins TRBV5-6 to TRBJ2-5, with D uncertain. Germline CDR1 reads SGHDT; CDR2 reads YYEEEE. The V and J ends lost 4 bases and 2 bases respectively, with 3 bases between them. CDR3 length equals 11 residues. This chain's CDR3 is CASSRQETQYF. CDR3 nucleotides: TGTGCCAGCAGCCGGCAAGAGACCCAGTACTTC.

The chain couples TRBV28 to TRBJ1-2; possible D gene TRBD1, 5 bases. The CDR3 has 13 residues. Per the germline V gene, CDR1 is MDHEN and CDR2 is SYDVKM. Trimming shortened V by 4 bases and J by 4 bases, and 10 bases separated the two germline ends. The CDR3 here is CASSWGLIYGYTF. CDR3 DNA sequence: TGTGCCAGCAGTTGGGGACTAATCTATGGCTACACCTTC.

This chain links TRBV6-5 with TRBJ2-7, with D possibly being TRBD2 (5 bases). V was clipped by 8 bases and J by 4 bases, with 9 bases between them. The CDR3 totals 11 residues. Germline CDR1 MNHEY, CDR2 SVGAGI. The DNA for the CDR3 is TGTGCCAGCGCCGGGGAATACGAGCAGTACTTC. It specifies CASAGEYEQYF.

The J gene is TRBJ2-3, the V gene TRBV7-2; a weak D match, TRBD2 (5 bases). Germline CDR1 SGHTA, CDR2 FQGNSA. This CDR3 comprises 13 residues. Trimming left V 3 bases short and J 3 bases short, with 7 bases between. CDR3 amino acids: CASSFWETDTQYF. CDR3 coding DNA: TGTGCCAGCAGCTTTTGGGAGACAGATACGCAGTATTTT.

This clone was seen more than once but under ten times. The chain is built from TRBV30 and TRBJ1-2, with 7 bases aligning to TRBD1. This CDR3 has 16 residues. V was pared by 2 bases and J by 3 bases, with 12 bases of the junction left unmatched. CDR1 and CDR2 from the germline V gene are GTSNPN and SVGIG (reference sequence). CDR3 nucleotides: TGTGCCTGGAGTACCCCCGGGACAGCTTTACACTATGGCTACACCTTC. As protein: CAWSTPGTALHYGYTF.